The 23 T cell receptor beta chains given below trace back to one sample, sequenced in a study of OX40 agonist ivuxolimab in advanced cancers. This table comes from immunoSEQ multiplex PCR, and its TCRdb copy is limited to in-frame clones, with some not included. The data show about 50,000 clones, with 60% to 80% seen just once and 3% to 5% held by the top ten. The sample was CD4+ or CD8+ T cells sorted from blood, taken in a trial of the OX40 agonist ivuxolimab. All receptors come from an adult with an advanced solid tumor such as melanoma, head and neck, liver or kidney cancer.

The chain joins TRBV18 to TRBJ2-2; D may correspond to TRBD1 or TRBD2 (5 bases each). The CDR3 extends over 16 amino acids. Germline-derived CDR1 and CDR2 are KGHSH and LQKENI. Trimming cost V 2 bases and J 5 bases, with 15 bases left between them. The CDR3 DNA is TGTGCCAGCTCACCATCTTCAGGGACGGGTACCGGGGAGCTGTTTTTT. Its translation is CASSPSSGTGTGELFF.

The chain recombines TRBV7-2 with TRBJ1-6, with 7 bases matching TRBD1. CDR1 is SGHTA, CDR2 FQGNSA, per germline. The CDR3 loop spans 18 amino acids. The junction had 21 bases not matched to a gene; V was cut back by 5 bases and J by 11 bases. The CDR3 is CASSLKVPDRVSVTPLHF. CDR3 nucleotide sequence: TGTGCCAGCAGCCTAAAGGTCCCAGACAGGGTGTCTGTAACACCCCTCCACTTT. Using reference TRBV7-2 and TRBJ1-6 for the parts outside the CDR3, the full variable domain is GAGVSQSPSNKVTEKGKDVELRCDPISGHTALYWYRQSLGQGLEFLIYFQGNSAPDKSGLPSDRFSAERTGGSVSTLTIQRTQQEDSAVYLCASSLKVPDRVSVTPLHFGNGTRLTVT.

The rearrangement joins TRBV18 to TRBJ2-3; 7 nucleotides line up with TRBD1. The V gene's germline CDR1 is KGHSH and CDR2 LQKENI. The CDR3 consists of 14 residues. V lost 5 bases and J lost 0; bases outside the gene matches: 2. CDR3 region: CASSGTASTDTQYF. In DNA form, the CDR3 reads TGTGCCAGCTCAGGGACAGCTAGCACAGATACGCAGTATTTT.

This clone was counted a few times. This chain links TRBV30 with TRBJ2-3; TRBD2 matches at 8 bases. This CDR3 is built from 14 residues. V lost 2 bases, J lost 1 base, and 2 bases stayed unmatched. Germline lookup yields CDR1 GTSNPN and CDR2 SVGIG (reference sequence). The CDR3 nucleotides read TGTGCCTGGAGTTTTAGCGGGGGCACAGATACGCAGTATTTT. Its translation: CAWSFSGGTDTQYF.

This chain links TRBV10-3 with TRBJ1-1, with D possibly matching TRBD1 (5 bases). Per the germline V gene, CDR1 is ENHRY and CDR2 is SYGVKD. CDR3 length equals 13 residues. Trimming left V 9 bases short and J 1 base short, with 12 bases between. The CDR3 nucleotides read TGTGCCATTTCGGCAGGGTGGAACACTGAAGCTTTCTTT. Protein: CAISAGWNTEAFF.

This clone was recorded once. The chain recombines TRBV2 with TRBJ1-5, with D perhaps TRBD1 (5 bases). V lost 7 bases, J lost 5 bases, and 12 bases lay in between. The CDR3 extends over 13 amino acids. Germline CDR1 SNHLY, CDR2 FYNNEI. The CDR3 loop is CASNPTAYQPQHF. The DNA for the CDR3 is TGTGCCAGCAACCCGACAGCTTATCAGCCCCAGCATTTT.

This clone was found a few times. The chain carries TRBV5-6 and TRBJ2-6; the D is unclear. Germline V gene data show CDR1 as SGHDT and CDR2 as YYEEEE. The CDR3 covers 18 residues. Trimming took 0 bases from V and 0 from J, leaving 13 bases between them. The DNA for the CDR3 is TGTGCCAGCAGCTTGGTAGGGCAGCCTCACTCTGGGGCCAACGTCCTGACTTTC. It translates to CASSLVGQPHSGANVLTF. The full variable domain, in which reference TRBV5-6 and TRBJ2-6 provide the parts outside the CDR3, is DAGVTQSPTHLIKTRGQQVTLRCSPKSGHDTVSWYQQALGQGPQFIFQYYEEEERQRGNFPDRFSGHQFPNYSSELNVNALLLGDSALYLCASSLVGQPHSGANVLTFGAGSRLTVL.

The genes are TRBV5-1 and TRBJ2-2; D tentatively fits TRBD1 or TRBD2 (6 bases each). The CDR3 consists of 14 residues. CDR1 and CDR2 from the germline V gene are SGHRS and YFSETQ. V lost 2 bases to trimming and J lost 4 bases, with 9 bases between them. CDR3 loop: CASSFTGATGELFF. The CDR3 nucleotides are TGCGCCAGCAGCTTCACGGGGGCCACCGGGGAGCTGTTTTTT.

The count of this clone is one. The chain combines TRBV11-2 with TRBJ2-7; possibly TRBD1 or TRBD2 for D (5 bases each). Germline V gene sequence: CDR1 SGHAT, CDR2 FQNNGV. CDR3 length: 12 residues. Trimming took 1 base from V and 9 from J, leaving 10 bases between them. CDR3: CASSLVDSGQYF. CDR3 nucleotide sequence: TGTGCCAGCAGCTTAGTCGACAGCGGGCAGTACTTC.

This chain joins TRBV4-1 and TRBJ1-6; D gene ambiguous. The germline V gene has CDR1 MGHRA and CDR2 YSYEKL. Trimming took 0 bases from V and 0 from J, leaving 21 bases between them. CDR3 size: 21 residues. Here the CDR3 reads CASSQDLELSGFSSYNSPLHF. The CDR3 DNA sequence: TGCGCCAGCAGCCAAGACCTGGAGCTTTCAGGCTTTAGCTCCTATAATTCACCCCTCCACTTT.

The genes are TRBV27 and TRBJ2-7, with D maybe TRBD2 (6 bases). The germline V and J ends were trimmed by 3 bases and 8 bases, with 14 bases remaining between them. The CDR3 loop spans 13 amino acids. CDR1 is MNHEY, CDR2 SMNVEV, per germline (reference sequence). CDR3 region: CASSFAGQMKQYF. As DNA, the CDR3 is TGTGCCAGCAGTTTCGCGGGGCAGATGAAGCAGTACTTC.

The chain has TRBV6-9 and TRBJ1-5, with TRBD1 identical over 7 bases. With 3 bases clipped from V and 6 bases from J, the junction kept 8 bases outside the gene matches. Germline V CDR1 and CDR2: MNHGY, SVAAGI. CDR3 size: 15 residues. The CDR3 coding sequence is TGTGCCAGCAGTTACAGGGGGGGCCGGGGTCAGCCCCAGCATTTT. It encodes CASSYRGGRGQPQHF.

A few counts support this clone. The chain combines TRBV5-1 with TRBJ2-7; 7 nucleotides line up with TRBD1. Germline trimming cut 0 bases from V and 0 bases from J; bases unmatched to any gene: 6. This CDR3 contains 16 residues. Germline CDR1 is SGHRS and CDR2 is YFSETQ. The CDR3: CASSLGHRDSSYEQYF. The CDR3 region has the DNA TGCGCCAGCAGCTTGGGGCATAGGGACAGCTCCTACGAGCAGTACTTC.

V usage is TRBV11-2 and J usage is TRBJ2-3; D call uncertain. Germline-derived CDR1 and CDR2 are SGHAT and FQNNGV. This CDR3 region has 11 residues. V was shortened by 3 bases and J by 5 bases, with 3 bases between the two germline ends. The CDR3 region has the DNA TGTGCCAGCAGCTTTGGAGATACGCAGTATTTT. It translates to CASSFGDTQYF.

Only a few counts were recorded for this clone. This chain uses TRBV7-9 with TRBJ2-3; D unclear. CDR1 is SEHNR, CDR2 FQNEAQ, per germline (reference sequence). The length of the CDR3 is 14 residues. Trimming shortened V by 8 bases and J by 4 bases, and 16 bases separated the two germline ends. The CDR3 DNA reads TGTGCCAGCCCATCAGACGGGTTGGCAGATACGCAGTATTTT. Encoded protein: CASPSDGLADTQYF.

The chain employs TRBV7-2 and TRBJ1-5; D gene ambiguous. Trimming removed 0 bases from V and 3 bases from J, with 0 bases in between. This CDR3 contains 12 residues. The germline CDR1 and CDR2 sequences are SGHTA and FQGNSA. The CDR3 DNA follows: TGTGCCAGCAGCTTAGCCAATCAGCCCCAGCATTTT. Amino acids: CASSLANQPQHF.

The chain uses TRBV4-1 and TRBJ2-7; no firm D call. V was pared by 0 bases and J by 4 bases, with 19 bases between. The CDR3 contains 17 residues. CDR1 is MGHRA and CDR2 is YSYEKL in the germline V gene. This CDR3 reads CASSQDIKSTKGYEQYF. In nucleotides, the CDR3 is TGCGCCAGCAGCCAAGATATAAAGTCCACCAAGGGTTACGAGCAGTACTTC.

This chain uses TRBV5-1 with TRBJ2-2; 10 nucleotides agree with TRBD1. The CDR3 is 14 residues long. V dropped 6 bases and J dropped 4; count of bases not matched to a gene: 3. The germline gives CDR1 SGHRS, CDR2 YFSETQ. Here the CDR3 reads CASKGQGTTGELFF. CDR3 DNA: TGCGCCAGCAAGGGACAGGGGACCACCGGGGAGCTGTTTTTT.

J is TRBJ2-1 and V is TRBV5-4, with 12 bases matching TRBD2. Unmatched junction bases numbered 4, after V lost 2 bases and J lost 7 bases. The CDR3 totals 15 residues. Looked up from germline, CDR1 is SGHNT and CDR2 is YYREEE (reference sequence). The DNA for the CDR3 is TGTGCCAGCAGCTTCGGGCTAGCGGGGGGGAATGAGCAGTTCTTC. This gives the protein CASSFGLAGGNEQFF.

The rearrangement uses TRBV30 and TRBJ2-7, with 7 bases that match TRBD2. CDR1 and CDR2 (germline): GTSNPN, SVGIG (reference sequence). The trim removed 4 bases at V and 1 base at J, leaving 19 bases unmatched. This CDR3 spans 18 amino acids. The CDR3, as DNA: TGTGCCTGGACCACGATTAGGAGGGAGGGCCCAGGTTCCTACGAGCAGTACTTC. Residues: CAWTTIRREGPGSYEQYF.

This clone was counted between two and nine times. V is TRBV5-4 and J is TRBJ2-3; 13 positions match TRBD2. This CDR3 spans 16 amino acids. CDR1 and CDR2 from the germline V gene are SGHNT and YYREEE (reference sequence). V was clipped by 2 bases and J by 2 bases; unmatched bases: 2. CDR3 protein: CASSFGLAGVTDTQYF. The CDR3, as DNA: TGTGCCAGCAGCTTCGGACTAGCGGGGGTCACAGATACGCAGTATTTT. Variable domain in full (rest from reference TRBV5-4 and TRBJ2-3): ETGVTQSPTHLIKTRGQQVTLRCSSQSGHNTVSWYQQALGQGPQFIFQYYREEENGRGNFPPRFSGLQFPNYSSELNVNALELDDSALYLCASSFGLAGVTDTQYFGPGTRLTVL.

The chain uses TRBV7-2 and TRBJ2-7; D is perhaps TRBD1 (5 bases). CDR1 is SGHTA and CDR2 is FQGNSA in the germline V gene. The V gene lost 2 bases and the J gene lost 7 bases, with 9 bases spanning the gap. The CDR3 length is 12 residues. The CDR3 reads CASSLQGLEQYF. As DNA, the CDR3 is TGTGCCAGCAGCTTACAGGGCCTAGAGCAGTACTTC.

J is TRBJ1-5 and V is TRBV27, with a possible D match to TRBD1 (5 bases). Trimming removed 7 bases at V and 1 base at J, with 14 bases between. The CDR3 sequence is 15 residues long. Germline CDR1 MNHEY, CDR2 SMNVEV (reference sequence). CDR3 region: CASNRQGSSNQPQHF. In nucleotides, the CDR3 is TGTGCCAGCAACCGCCAGGGTAGCAGCAATCAGCCCCAGCATTTT.